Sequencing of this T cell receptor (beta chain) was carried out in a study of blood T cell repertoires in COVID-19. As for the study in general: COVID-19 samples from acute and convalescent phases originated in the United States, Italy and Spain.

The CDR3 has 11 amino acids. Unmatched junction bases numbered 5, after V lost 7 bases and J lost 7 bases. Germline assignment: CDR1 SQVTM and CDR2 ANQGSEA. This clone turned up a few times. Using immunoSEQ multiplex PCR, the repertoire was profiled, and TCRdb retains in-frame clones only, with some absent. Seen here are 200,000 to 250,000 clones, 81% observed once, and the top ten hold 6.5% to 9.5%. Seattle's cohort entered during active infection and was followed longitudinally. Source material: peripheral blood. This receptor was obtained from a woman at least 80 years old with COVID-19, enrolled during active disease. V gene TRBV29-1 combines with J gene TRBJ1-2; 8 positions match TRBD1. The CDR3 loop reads CSATDRGGYTF. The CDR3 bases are TGCAGCGCAACTGACAGGGGTGGCTACACCTTC.